This T cell receptor (beta chain) was recorded in a study of T cell responses to AZD1222 COVID-19 vaccine. At the level of the study: Whether given at about 4 or about 12 weeks, second doses were pooled. Study results and limitations: The CD4 TCRs associated with vaccination extended across spike and predominated at 160-218 and 743-854.

This table comes from immunoSEQ multiplex PCR, and its TCRdb copy is limited to in-frame clones, with some not included. The sample holds tens of thousands of clones, roughly nine tenths seen once. This clone was observed a single time. Its antigen remains unknown. The ends were cut back, 2 bases at V and 4 bases at J, with 12 bases in the middle. The CDR3 covers 15 residues. CDR1 SGHTA and CDR2 FQGNSA come from the germline V gene. This TCR was recovered from an adult in good health. This rearrangement joins TRBV7-2 to TRBJ1-5; D unresolved. The input for sequencing was peripheral blood, taken on day 0 of AZD1222 vaccination. The CDR3 spells CASSLIDRGNQPQHF. DNA for the CDR3: TGTGCCAGCAGCTTAATTGATCGCGGAAATCAGCCCCAGCATTTT.